This entry lists 8 T cell receptor beta chains sequenced from one sample in a study of blood T cell repertoires in COVID-19. The repertoire was sequenced with immunoSEQ multiplex PCR; TCRdb's copy has only in-frame clones and lacks some. The sample comprises 100,000 to 120,000 clones, more than 65% of which are singletons, and around 4% rests with the top ten. The sequenced sample was peripheral blood. The source is an elderly woman with acute or convalescent COVID-19.

The J gene is TRBJ2-5, the V gene TRBV2, with 7 bases that match TRBD2. The CDR3 loop spans 15 amino acids. The ends lost 6 bases at V and 2 bases at J; junction bases unmatched: 9. Germline CDR1 and CDR2: SNHLY and FYNNEI. CDR3 sequence (DNA): TGTGCCAGCAGCCGTGGAGCTAGCGGACAAGAGACCCAGTACTTC. Its protein is CASSRGASGQETQYF. The full variable domain, its missing parts supplied by reference TRBV2 and TRBJ2-5, is EPEVTQTPSHQVTQMGQEVILRCVPISNHLYFYWYRQILGQKVEFLVSFYNNEISEKSEIFDDQFSVERPDGSNFTLKIRSTKLEDSAMYFCASSRGASGQETQYFGPGTRLLVL.

The gene calls are TRBV19 and TRBJ2-7; maybe TRBD2 (6 bases). Germline loops: CDR1 LNHDA, CDR2 SQIVND (reference sequence). This CDR3 comprises 14 residues. Trimming stripped 5 bases from V and 2 bases from J, with 13 bases between. The chain's CDR3 is CASSAQLATYEQYF. CDR3 sequence (DNA): TGTGCCAGTAGTGCCCAACTAGCAACCTACGAGCAGTACTTC.

The V call is TRBV7-8, the J call TRBJ2-1; 9 nucleotides agree with TRBD2. Germline V CDR1 and CDR2: SGHVS, FQNEAQ. V gave up 3 bases and J gave up 15 bases; unmatched junction bases: 12. The CDR3 consists of 14 residues. CDR3 sequence reads: CASSFWVNSGSMFF. In nucleotides, the CDR3 is TGTGCCAGCAGCTTCTGGGTCAATAGCGGGAGCATGTTCTTC.

This sequence joins TRBV5-1 and TRBJ1-1; D possibly corresponds to TRBD1 (5 bases). In germline, CDR1 is SGHRS, CDR2 YFSETQ. Trimming removed 0 bases at V and 5 bases at J, with 11 bases between. This CDR3 has 14 residues. This CDR3 is CASSLDGGVTEAFF. In nucleotides, the CDR3 is TGCGCCAGCAGCTTGGACGGGGGAGTTACTGAAGCTTTCTTT. Full variable domain (missing parts from reference TRBV5-1 and TRBJ1-1): KAGVTQTPRYLIKTRGQQVTLSCSPISGHRSVSWYQQTPGQGLQFLFEYFSETQRNKGNFPGRFSGRQFSNSRSEMNVSTLELGDSALYLCASSLDGGVTEAFFGQGTRLTVV.

The chain has TRBV2 and TRBJ2-3; D gene uncertain. The CDR3 has 14 residues. V was trimmed by 2 bases and J by 2 bases, leaving 8 bases between them. Germline V lookup: CDR1 SNHLY, CDR2 FYNNEI. CDR3 in DNA: TGTGCCAGCAGTGAAATACTACCCACAGATACGCAGTATTTT. Protein sequence: CASSEILPTDTQYF.

This clone appeared a few times. The chain employs TRBV4-1 and TRBJ2-7, with TRBD2 matching over 8 bases. With 0 bases clipped from V and 7 bases from J, the junction kept 5 bases outside the gene matches. Germline loops: CDR1 MGHRA, CDR2 YSYEKL. The CDR3 runs to 14 residues. The CDR3, as DNA: TGCGCCAGCAGCCAAGAGCGGCTAGCGGGTGAGCAGTACTTC. Protein: CASSQERLAGEQYF.

The rearrangement uses TRBV19 and TRBJ2-2; 8 positions match TRBD2. The CDR3 contains 18 residues. V lost 5 bases, J lost 5 bases, and 16 bases stayed unmatched. The V gene's germline CDR1 is LNHDA and CDR2 SQIVND (reference sequence). CDR3 bases: TGTGCCAGTAGTTTCCCTTCCGCTCCCGGGAGGGGGACCGGGGAGCTGTTTTTT. Protein: CASSFPSAPGRGTGELFF.

This clone was seen only once. The rearrangement uses TRBV19 and TRBJ1-4, with 7 positions matching TRBD1. In germline, CDR1 is LNHDA, CDR2 SQIVND (reference sequence). The CDR3 runs 14 residues. The trim removed 7 bases at V and 7 bases at J, leaving 9 bases unmatched. The CDR3 sequence: CASNSGTVPEKLFF. The CDR3 DNA is TGTGCCAGTAACTCCGGGACAGTACCTGAAAAACTGTTTTTT.